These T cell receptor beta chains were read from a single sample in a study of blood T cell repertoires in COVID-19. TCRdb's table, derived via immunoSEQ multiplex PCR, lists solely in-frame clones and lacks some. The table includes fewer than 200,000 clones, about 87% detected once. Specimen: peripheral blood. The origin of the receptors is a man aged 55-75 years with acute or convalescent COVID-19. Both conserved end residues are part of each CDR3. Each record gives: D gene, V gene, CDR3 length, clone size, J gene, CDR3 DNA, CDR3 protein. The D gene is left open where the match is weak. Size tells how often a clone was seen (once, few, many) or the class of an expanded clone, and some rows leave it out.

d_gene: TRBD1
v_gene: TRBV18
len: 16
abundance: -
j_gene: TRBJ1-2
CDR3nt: TGTGCCAGCTCAATAGGACAGGGGGCTGCCAACTATGGCTACACCTTC
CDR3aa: CASSIGQGAANYGYTF

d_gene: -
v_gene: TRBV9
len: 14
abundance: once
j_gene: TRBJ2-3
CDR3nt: TGTGCCAGCAGCGTGAGGACCGCAGGGGATACGCAGTATTTT
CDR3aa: CASSVRTAGDTQYF

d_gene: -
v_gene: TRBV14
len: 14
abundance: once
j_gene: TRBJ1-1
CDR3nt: TGTGCCAGCAGCCAGCCGACGGGGGGGGCTGAAGCTTTCTTT
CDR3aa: CASSQPTGGAEAFF

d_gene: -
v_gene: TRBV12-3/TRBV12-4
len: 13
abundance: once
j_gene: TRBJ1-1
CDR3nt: TGTGCCAGCAGTTTCGGACCTAGCATGGAAGCTTTCTTT
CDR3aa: CASSFGPSMEAFF

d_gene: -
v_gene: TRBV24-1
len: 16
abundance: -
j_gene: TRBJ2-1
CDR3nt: TGTGCCACCAGTGATTCCGGGACAACCTCCTACAATGAGCAGTTCTTC
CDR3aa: CATSDSGTTSYNEQFF

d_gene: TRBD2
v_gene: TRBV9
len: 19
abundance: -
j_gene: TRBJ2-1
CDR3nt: TGTGCCCGCAGCGGCCGGGGGGGACTAGCGGGAGGGCCTCGGTATGAGCAGTTCTTC
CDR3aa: CARSGRGGLAGGPRYEQFF

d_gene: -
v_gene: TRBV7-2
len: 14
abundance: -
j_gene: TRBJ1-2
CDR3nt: TGTGCCAGCAGCCTTGGAGGGGCCAACTATGGCTACACCTTC
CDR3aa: CASSLGGANYGYTF

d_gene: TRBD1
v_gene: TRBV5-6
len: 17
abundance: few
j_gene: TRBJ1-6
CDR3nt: TGTGCCAGCAGCTTGGACAGGGGATATTCGGGAAATTCACCCCTCCACTTT
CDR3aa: CASSLDRGYSGNSPLHF

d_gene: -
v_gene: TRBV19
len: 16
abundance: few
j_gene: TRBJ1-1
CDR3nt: TGTGCCAGTAGTATAGGAGGGGTTTGGAGGGACACTGAAGCTTTCTTT
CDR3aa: CASSIGGVWRDTEAFF

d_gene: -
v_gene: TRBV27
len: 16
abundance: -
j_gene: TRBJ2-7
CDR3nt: TGTGCCAGCAGTCCTTCAGTGCGGAGGGCGACCTACGAGCAGTACTTC
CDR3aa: CASSPSVRRATYEQYF

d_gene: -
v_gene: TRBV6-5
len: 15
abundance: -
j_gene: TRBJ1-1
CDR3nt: TGTGCCAGCAGTATGATCCCCGAAGAGGGCACTGAAGCTTTCTTT
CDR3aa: CASSMIPEEGTEAFF

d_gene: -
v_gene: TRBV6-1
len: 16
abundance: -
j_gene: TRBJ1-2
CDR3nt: TGTGCCAGCAGTGAGGAGACAGGTGTTACTAACTATGGCTACACCTTC
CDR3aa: CASSEETGVTNYGYTF

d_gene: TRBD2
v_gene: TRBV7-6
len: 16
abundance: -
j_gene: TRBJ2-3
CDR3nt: TGTGCCAGCAGCCCCCTCGGGGGGGCCGGAACAGATACGCAGTATTTT
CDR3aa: CASSPLGGAGTDTQYF

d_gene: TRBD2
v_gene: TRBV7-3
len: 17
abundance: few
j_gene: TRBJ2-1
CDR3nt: TGTGCCAGCAGCGTGACTAGCGAGACCTTATTGGGGAATGAGCAGTTCTTC
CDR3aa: CASSVTSETLLGNEQFF

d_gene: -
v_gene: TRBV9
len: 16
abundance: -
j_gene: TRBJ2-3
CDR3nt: TGTGCCAGCAGCGTAGGAACTAGCTCTAGCACAGATACGCAGTATTTT
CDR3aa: CASSVGTSSSTDTQYF

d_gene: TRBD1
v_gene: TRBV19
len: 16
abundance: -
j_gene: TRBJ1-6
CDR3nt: TGTGCCAGTAGTATAGCCGACAGGGGTGTAAATTCACCCCTCCACTTT
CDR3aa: CASSIADRGVNSPLHF

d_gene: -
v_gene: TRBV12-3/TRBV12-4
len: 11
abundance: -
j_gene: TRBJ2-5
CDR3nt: TGTGCCAGCCGTATGAGAGAGACCCAGTACTTC
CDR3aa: CASRMRETQYF

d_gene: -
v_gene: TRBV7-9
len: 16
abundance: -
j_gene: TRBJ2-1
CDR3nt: TGTGCCAGCAGCCTTCGGGCAGGGGAGTCCTACAATGAGCAGTTCTTC
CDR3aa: CASSLRAGESYNEQFF

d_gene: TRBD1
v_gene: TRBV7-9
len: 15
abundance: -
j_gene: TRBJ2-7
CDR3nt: TGTGCCAGCAGCTTAGGGACAGGGGGTTTCGACGAGCAGTACTTC
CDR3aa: CASSLGTGGFDEQYF

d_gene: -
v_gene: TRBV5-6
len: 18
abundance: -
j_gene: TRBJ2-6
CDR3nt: TGTGCCAGCAGCTCCTTGGTTCTTAAGCTCTCTGGGGCCAACGTCCTGACTTTC
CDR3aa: CASSSLVLKLSGANVLTF

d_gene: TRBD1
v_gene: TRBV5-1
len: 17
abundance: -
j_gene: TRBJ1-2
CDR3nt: TGCGCCAGCAGCTTGGTCACAGGGGGAACCTTTAACTATGGCTACACCTTC
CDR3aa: CASSLVTGGTFNYGYTF

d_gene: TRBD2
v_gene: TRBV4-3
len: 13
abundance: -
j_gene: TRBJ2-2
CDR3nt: TGCGCCAGCAGCCAAGATCGACTAGCGGAGCTGTTTTTT
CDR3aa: CASSQDRLAELFF

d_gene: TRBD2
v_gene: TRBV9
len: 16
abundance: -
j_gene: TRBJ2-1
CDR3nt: TGTGCCAGCAGCGTAGGGTTACTAGCGGCCTACAATGAGCAGTTCTTC
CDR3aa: CASSVGLLAAYNEQFF

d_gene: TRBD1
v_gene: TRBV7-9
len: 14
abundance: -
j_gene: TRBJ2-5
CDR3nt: TGTGCCAGCAGCTTAGCTGGGACAGGGGCGACCCAGTACTTC
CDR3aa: CASSLAGTGATQYF

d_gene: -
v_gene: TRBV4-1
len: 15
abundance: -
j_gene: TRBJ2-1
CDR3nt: TGCGCCAGCAGCCAAGATGCCAGCTCCTACAATGAGCAGTTCTTC
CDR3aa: CASSQDASSYNEQFF

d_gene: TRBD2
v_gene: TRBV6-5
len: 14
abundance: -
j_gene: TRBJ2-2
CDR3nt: TGTGCCAGCGCTGGGGGGGAAGACACCGGGGAGCTGTTTTTT
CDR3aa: CASAGGEDTGELFF

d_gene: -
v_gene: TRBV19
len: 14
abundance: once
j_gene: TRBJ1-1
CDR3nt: TGTGCCAGTAGTTTTTTAAGGGACGGGGGTGAAGCTTTCTTT
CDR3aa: CASSFLRDGGEAFF

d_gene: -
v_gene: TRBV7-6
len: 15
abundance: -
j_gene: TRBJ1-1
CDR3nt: TGTGCCAGCAGTTCCTATCCAGGGGCAGGGGCTGAAGCTTTCTTT
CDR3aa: CASSSYPGAGAEAFF

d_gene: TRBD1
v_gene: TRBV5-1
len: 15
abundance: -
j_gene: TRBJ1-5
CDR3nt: TGCGCCAGCAGCCCGGGGACAGATAGCAATCAGCCCCAGCATTTT
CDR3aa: CASSPGTDSNQPQHF

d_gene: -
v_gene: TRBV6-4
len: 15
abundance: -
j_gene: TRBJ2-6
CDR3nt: TGTGCCAGCAGGGGCCAGGGCTCTGGGGCCAACGTCCTGACTTTC
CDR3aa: CASRGQGSGANVLTF

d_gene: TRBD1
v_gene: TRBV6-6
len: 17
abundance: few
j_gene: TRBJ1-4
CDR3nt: TGTGCCAGCAGTCATGGGACAGGGGTCGGAGCTAATGAAAAACTGTTTTTT
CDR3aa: CASSHGTGVGANEKLFF

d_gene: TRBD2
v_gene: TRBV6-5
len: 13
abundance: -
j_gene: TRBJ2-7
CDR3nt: TGTGCCAGCAGCCAACTAGCGGAATACGAGCAGTACTTC
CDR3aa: CASSQLAEYEQYF

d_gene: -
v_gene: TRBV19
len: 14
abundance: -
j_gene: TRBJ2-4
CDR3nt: TGTGCCAGTAGTGAGCGGCTAGCCAAAAACATTCAGTACTTC
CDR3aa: CASSERLAKNIQYF

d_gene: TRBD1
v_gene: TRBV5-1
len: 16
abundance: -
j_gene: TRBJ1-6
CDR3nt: TGCGCCAGCAGCCAGACGACAGGGGGCGTAAATTCACCCCTCCACTTT
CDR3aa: CASSQTTGGVNSPLHF

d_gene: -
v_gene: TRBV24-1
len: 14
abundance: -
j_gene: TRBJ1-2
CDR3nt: TGTGCCACCAGTGGGTCAGGGGTACCCTATGGCTACACCTTC
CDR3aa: CATSGSGVPYGYTF

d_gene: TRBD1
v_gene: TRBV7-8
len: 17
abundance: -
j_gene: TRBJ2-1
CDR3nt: TGTGCCAGCAGCTTAGTAAGGACAGGAGATAATAGGAATGAGCAGTTCTTC
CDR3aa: CASSLVRTGDNRNEQFF

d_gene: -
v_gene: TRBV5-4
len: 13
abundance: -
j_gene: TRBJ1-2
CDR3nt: TGTGCCAGCAGCTACGGACACCAGTATGGCTACACCTTC
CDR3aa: CASSYGHQYGYTF

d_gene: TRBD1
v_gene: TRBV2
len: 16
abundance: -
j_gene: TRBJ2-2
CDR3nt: TGTGCCAGCACCCGGGACAGGGGGCTTGGCACCGGGGAGCTGTTTTTT
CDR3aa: CASTRDRGLGTGELFF

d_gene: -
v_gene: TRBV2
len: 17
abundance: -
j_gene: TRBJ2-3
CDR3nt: TGTGCCAGCAGTGAAAGTTCCAGGCTTGCAGTCCCAGATACGCAGTATTTT
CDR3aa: CASSESSRLAVPDTQYF

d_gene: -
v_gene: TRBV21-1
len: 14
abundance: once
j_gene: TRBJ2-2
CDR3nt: TGTGCCAGCAGCGCTCGACTAGTGATCGGGGAGCTGTTTTTT
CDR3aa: CASSARLVIGELFF

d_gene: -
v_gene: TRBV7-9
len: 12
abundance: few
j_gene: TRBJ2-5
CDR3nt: TGTGCCCTCCTTGAGCAGGGGGAGACCCAGTACTTC
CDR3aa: CALLEQGETQYF

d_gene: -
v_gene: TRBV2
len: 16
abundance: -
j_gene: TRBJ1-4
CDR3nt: TGTGCCAGCAGGGCAACGGGGACTGCAACTAATGAAAAACTGTTTTTT
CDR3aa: CASRATGTATNEKLFF

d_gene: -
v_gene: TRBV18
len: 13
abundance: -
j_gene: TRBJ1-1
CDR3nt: TGTGCCAGCTCACCAAGCCAGAACACTGAAGCTTTCTTT
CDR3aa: CASSPSQNTEAFF

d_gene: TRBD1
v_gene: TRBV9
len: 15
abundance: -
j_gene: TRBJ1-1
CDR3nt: TGTGCCAGCAGCGCCCCGGGACAGGCCAGTACTGAAGCTTTCTTT
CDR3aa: CASSAPGQASTEAFF

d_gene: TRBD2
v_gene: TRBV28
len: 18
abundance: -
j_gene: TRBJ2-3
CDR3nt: TGTGCCAGCAGTTTTGATTATCGGCTAGCGGGAGTCCCAGATACGCAGTATTTT
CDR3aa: CASSFDYRLAGVPDTQYF

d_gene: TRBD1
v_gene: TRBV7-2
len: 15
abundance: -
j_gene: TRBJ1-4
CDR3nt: TGTGCCAGCAGCAGGGACAGGGTTCCTAATGAAAAACTGTTTTTT
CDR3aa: CASSRDRVPNEKLFF

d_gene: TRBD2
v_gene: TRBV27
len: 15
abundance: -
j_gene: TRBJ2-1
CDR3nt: TGTGCCAGCAGGGCCTCCGGAACTAGCGGGGGTGAGCAGTTCTTC
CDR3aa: CASRASGTSGGEQFF

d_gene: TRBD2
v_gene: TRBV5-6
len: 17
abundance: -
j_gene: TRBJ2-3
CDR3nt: TGTGCCAGCAGCTTGGAAGTTAGCGGGGAATTCACAGATACGCAGTATTTT
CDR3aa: CASSLEVSGEFTDTQYF

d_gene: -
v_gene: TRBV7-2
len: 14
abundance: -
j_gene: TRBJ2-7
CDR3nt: TGTGCCAGCAGCTTAGGGCGGGTTCCCTACGAGCAGTACTTC
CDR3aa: CASSLGRVPYEQYF

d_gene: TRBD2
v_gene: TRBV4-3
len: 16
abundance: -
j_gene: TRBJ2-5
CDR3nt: TGCGCCAGCAGTTCTACTGTAGCGGGAGGTCAGGAGACCCAGTACTTC
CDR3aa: CASSSTVAGGQETQYF

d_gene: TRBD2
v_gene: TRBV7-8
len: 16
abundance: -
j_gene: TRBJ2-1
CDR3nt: TGTGCCAGCAGCCCCCGGACTAGCGGGGGTGTGGGTGAGCAGTTCTTC
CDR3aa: CASSPRTSGGVGEQFF

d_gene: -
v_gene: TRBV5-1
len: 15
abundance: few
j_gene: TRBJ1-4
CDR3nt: TGCGCCAGCAGCTTGGGTAGGCAGGTTGGTGAAAAACTGTTTTTT
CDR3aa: CASSLGRQVGEKLFF

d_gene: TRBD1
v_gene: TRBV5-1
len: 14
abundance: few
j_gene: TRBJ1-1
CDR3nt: TGCGCCAGCAGCTTGGGGACAGGGAACACTGAAGCTTTCTTT
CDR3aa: CASSLGTGNTEAFF

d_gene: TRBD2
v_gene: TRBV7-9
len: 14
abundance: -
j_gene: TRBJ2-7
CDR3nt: TGTGCCAGCAGCCCTAGCGGGGGACCCTACGAGCAGTACTTC
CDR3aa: CASSPSGGPYEQYF